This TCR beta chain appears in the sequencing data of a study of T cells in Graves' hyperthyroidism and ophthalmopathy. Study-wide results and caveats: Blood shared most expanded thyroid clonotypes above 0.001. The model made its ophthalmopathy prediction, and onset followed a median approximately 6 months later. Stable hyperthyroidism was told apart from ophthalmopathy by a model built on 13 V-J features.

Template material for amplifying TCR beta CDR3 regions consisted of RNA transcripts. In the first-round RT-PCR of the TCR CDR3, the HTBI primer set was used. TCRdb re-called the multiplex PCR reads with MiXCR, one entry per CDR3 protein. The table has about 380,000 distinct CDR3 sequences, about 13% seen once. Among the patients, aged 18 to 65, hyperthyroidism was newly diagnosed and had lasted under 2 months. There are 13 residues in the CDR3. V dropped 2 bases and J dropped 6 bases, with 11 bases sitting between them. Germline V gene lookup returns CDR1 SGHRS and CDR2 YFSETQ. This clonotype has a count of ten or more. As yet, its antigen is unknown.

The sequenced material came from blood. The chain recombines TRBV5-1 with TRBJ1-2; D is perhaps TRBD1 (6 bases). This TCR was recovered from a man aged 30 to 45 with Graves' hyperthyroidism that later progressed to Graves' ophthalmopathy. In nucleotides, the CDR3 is TGCGCCAGCAGCTTCACCAACAGGGATGGCTACACCTTC. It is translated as CASSFTNRDGYTF.